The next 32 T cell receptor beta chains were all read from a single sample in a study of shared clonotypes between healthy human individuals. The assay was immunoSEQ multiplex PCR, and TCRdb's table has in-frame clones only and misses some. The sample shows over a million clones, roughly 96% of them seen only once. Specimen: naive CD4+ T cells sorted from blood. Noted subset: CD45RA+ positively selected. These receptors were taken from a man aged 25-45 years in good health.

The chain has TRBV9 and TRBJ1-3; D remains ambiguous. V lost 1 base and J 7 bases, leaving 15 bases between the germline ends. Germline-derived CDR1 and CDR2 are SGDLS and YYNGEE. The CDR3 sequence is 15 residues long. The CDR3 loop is CASSVSNSAGNTIYF. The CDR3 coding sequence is TGTGCCAGCAGCGTATCCAACAGCGCGGGGAACACCATATATTTT.

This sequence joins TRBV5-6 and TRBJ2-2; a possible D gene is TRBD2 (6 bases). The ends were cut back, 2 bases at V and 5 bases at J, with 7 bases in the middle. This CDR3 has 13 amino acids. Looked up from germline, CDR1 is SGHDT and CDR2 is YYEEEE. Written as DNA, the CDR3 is TGTGCCAGCAGCTTCGCGGGAACCGGGGAGCTGTTTTTT. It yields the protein CASSFAGTGELFF. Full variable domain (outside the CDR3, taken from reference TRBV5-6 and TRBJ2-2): DAGVTQSPTHLIKTRGQQVTLRCSPKSGHDTVSWYQQALGQGPQFIFQYYEEEERQRGNFPDRFSGHQFPNYSSELNVNALLLGDSALYLCASSFAGTGELFFGEGSRLTVL.

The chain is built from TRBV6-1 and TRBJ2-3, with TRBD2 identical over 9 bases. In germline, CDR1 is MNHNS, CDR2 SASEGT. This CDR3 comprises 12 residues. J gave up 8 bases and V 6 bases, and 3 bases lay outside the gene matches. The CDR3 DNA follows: TGTGCCAGCAGGGATAGCGGGAGTACGCAGTATTTT. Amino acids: CASRDSGSTQYF.

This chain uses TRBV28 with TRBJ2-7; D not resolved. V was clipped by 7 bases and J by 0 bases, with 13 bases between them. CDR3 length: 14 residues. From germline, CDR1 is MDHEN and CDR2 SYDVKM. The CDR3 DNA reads TGTGCCAGCATCGGTGGTTGGGGCTCCTACGAGCAGTACTTC. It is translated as CASIGGWGSYEQYF.

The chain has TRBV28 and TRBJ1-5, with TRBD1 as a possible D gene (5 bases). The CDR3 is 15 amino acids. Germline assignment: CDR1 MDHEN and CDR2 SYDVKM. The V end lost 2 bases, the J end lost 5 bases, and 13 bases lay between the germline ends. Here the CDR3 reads CASSLTGPEHQPQHF. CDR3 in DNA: TGTGCCAGCAGTTTAACAGGTCCCGAGCATCAGCCCCAGCATTTT.

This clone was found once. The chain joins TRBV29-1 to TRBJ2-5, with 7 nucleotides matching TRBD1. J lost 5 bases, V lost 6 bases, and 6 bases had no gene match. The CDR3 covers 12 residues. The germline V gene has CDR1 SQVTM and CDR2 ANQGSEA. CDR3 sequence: CSVHTGAETQYF. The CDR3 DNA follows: TGCAGCGTCCATACAGGGGCGGAGACCCAGTACTTC.

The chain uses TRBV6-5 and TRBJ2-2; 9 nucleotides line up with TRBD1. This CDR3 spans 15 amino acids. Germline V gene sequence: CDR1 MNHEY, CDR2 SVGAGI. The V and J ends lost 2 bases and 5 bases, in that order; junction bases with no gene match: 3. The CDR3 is CASSYDGTGTGELFF. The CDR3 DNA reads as TGTGCCAGCAGTTACGACGGGACAGGGACCGGGGAGCTGTTTTTT.

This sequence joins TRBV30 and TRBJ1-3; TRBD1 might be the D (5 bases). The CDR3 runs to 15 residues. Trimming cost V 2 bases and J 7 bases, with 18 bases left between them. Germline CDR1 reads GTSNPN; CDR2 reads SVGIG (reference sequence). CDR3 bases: TGTGCCTGGAGTTTTTCAGGGAGGATAGGGAACACCATATATTTT. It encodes CAWSFSGRIGNTIYF. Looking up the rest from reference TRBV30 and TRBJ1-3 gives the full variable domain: SQTIHQWPATLVQPVGSPLSLECTVEGTSNPNLYWYRQAAGRGLQLLFYSVGIGQISSEVPQNLSASRPQDRQFILSSKKLLLSDSGFYLCAWSFSGRIGNTIYFGEGSWLTVV.

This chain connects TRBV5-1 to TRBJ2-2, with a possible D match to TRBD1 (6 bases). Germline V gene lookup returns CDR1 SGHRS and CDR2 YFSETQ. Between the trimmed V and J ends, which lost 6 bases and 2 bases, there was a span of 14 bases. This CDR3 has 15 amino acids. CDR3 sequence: CASTLRDINTGELFF. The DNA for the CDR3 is TGCGCCAGCACCCTCCGGGACATTAACACCGGGGAGCTGTTTTTT. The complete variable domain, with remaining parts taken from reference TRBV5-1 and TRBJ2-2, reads KAGVTQTPRYLIKTRGQQVTLSCSPISGHRSVSWYQQTPGQGLQFLFEYFSETQRNKGNFPGRFSGRQFSNSRSEMNVSTLELGDSALYLCASTLRDINTGELFFGEGSRLTVL.

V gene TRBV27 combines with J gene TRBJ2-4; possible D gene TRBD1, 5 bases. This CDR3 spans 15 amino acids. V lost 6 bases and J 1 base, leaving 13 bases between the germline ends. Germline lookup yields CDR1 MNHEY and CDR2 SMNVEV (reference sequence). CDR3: CASSTWGRAKNIQYF. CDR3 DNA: TGTGCCAGCAGCACCTGGGGCAGGGCCAAAAACATTCAGTACTTC.

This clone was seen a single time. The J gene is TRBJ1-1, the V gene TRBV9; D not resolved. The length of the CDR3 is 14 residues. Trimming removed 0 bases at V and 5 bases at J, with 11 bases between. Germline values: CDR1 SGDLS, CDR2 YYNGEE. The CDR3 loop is CASSVGNGETEAFF. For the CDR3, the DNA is TGTGCCAGCAGCGTAGGAAATGGGGAGACTGAAGCTTTCTTT.

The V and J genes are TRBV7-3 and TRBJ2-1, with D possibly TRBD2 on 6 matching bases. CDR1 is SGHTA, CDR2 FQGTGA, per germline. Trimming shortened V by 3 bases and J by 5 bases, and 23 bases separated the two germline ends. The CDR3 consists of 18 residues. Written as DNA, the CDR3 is TGTGCCAGCAGCTTGTACCCGCTCCGTGCGGGAAATGACAATGAGCAGTTCTTC. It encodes CASSLYPLRAGNDNEQFF.

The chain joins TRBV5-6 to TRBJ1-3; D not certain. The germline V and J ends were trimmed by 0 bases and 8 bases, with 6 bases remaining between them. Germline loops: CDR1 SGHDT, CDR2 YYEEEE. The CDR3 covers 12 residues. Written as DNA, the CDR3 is TGTGCCAGCAGCTTGGGAGGATACACCATATATTTT. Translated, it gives CASSLGGYTIYF. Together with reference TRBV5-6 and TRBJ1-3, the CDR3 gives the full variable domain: DAGVTQSPTHLIKTRGQQVTLRCSPKSGHDTVSWYQQALGQGPQFIFQYYEEEERQRGNFPDRFSGHQFPNYSSELNVNALLLGDSALYLCASSLGGYTIYFGEGSWLTVV.

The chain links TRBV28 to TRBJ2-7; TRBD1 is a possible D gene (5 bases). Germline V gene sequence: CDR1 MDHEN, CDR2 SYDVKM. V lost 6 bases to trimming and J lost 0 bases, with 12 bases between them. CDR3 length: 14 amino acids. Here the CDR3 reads CASRWGRASYEQYF. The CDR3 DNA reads TGTGCCAGCAGGTGGGGCAGGGCCTCCTACGAGCAGTACTTC.

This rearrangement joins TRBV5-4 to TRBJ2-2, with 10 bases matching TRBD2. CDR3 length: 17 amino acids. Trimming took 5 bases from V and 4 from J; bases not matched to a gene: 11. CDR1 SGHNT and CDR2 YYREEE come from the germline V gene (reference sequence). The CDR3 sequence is CASSKAGGGHGTGELFF. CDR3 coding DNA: TGTGCCAGCAGTAAAGCGGGAGGGGGGCACGGCACCGGGGAGCTGTTTTTT. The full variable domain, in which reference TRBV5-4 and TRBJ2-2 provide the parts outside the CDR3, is ETGVTQSPTHLIKTRGQQVTLRCSSQSGHNTVSWYQQALGQGPQFIFQYYREEENGRGNFPPRFSGLQFPNYSSELNVNALELDDSALYLCASSKAGGGHGTGELFFGEGSRLTVL.

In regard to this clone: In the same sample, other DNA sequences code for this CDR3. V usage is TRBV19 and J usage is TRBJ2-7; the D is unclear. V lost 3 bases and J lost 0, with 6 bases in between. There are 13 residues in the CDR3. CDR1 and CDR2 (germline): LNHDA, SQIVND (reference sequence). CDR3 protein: CASSMGSSYEQYF. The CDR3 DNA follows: TGTGCCAGTAGTATGGGCTCCTCCTACGAGCAGTACTTC.

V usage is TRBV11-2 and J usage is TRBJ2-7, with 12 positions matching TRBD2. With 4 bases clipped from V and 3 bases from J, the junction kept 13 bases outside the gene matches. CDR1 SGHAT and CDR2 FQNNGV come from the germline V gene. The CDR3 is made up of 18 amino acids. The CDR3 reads CASSSLAGGPPPYYEQYF. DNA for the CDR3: TGTGCCAGCAGCTCCCTAGCGGGAGGGCCCCCCCCATACTACGAGCAGTACTTC.

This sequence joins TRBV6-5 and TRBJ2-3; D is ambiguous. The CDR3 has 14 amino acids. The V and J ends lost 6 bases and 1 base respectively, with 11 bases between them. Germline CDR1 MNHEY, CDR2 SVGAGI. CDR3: CASSPRVGTDTQYF. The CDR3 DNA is TGTGCCAGCAGCCCACGGGTGGGCACAGATACGCAGTATTTT.

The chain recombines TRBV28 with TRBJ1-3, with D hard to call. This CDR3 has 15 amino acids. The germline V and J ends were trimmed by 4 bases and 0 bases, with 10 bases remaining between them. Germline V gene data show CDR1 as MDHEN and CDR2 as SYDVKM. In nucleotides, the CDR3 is TGTGCCAGCAGTTCCAGATACTACTCTGGAAACACCATATATTTT. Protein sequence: CASSSRYYSGNTIYF.

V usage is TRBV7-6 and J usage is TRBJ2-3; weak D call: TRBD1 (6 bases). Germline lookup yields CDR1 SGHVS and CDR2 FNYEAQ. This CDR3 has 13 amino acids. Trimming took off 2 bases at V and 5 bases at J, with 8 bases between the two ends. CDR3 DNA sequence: TGTGCCAGCAGCTTATTCAGGGGAGATACGCAGTATTTT. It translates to CASSLFRGDTQYF.

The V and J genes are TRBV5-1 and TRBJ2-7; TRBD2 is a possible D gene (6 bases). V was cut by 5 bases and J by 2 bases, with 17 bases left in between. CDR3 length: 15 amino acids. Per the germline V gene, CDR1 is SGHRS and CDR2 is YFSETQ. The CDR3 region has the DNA TGCGCCAGCAGTTCCGGACTAATAAATACCTACGAGCAGTACTTC. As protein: CASSSGLINTYEQYF.

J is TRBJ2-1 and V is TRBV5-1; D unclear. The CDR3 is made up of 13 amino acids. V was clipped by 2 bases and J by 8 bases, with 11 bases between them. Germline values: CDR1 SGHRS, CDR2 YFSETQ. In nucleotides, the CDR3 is TGCGCCAGCAGCTTTGGCGTAAACGATGAGCAGTTCTTC. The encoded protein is CASSFGVNDEQFF.

The CDR3: CATRRRVGETQYF. CDR3 bases: TGTGCCACCAGAAGAAGAGTTGGGGAGACCCAGTACTTC. This rearrangement joins TRBV15 to TRBJ2-5, with unresolved D. Per the germline V gene, CDR1 is LNHNV and CDR2 is YYDKDF (reference sequence). The CDR3 totals 13 residues. V lost 6 bases and J lost 5, with 13 bases in between.

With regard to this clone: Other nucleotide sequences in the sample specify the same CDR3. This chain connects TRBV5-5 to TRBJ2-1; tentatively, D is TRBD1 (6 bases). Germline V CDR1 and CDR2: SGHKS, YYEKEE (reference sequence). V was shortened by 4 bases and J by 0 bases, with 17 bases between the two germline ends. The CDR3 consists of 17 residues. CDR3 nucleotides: TGTGCCAGCAGCACCCTGACAGGCCTTAGCTCCTACAATGAGCAGTTCTTC. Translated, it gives CASSTLTGLSSYNEQFF.

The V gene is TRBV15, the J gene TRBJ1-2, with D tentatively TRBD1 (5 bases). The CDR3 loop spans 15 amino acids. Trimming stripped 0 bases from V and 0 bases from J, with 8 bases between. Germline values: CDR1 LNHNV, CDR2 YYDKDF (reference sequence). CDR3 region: CATSRDKGPNYGYTF. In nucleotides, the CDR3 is TGTGCCACCAGCAGAGATAAGGGACCTAACTATGGCTACACCTTC.

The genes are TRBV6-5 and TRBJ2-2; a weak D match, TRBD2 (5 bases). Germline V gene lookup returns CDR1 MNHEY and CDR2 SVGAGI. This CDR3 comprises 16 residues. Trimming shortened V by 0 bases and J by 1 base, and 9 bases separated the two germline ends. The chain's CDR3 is CASSYSLRGNTGELFF. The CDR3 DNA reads TGTGCCAGCAGTTACTCCCTCCGGGGGAACACCGGGGAGCTGTTTTTT.

CDR3 in amino acids: CASSDGGRRYEQFF. Here the CDR3 DNA reads TGTGCCAGCAGTGACGGCGGGAGAAGGTATGAGCAGTTCTTC. J is TRBJ2-1 and V is TRBV2; 7 positions agree with TRBD2. This CDR3 is 14 amino acids long. Germline V CDR1 and CDR2: SNHLY, FYNNEI. J gave up 8 bases and V 3 bases, and 7 bases lay outside the gene matches.

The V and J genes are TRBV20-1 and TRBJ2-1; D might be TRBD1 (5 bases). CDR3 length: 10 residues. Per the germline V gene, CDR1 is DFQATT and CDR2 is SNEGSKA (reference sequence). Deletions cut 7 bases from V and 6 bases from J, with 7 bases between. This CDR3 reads CSVGLNEQFF. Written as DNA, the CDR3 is TGCAGTGTGGGGCTCAATGAGCAGTTCTTC.

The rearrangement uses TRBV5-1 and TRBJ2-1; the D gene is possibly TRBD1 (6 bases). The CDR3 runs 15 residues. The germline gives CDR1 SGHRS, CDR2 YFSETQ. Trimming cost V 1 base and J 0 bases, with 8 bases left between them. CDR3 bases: TGCGCCAGCAGCTTGACAGGGCTCTCCTACAATGAGCAGTTCTTC. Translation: CASSLTGLSYNEQFF.

The CDR3 reads CASTLRLAGTSGTGGMNEQFF. DNA of the CDR3: TGCGCCAGCACCCTAAGATTAGCCGGGACTAGCGGGACCGGTGGTATGAATGAGCAGTTCTTC. The rearrangement uses TRBV4-3 and TRBJ2-1, with TRBD2 matching 13 bases. The CDR3 consists of 21 residues. CDR1 and CDR2 from the germline V gene are LGHNA and YSLEER. The V and J ends lost 7 bases and 7 bases, in that order; junction bases with no gene match: 25.

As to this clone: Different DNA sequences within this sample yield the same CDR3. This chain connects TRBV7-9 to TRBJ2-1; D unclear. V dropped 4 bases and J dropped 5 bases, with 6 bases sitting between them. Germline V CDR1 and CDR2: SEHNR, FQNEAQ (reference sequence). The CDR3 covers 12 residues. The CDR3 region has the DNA TGTGCCAGCAGCTATGGCGACAATGAGCAGTTCTTC. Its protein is CASSYGDNEQFF.

The CDR3 spells CASISPRGRDNEQFF. The CDR3 nucleotides are TGTGCCAGTATCTCGCCGCGGGGGCGGGACAATGAGCAGTTCTTC. J is TRBJ2-1 and V is TRBV19; D is perhaps TRBD2 (7 bases). Between the trimmed V and J ends, which lost 7 bases and 5 bases, there was a span of 18 bases. The CDR3 spans 15 residues. CDR1 is LNHDA, CDR2 SQIVND, per germline (reference sequence).